A single sample gave rise to the 13 T cell receptor beta chains below, sequenced in a study of human T cells and chemical hapten exposure (dated by TCRdb to the early 2020s). Library creation used RACE. The sequencer listed for this sample is NextSeq 500. TCRdb reran the public reads through fastp at Q25 and MiXCR, keeping productive beta chains. Each record represents a unique CDR3 protein, reported with the most common genes and DNA among its rows. Recorded for this sample are about 77,000 distinct CDR3 sequences; around 9.4% of them occurred a single time. The biggest ten clones account for 1.7% of the sample. Read against the paper, the sample's time point label means: healthy volunteer bleed at 6 weeks. Total RNA was isolated from unfractionated whole blood collected in Tempus Blood RNA tubes. The sequencing sample was made of whole blood. The source is a female donor in good health. Some clones in this sample may be carry-over from other donors' samples.

This clonotype showed up many times. The chain uses TRBV5-6 and TRBJ2-5, with D possibly being TRBD2 (7 bases). Germline V gene lookup returns CDR1 SGHDT and CDR2 YYEEEE. The ends were cut back, 2 bases at V and 1 base at J, with 18 bases in the middle. CDR3 length: 17 residues. This CDR3 reads CASSFLGGGNLQETQYF. The DNA of the CDR3 is TGTGCCAGCAGCTTTCTAGGCGGGGGCAACCTCCAAGAGACCCAGTACTTC.

This clonotype showed up many times. The V and J genes are TRBV5-4 and TRBJ2-2; TRBD2 matches at 8 bases. The V gene's germline CDR1 is SGHNT and CDR2 YYREEE (reference sequence). V shed 5 bases and J 1 base; nucleotides not matched to a gene: 4. The CDR3 spans 15 residues. CDR3 sequence (DNA): TGTGCCAGCAGAACCGGGACTAGGAACACCGGGGAGCTGTTTTTT. Translated: CASRTGTRNTGELFF.

This clonotype has a count of ten or more. The genes are TRBV13 and TRBJ2-7, with D tentatively TRBD1 (5 bases). The germline V gene has CDR1 PRHDT and CDR2 FYEKMQ (reference sequence). The length of the CDR3 is 13 residues. V was clipped by 1 base and J by 6 bases, with 10 bases between them. CDR3 loop: CASSLAAGPEQYF. CDR3 nucleotides: TGTGCCAGCAGCTTAGCGGCAGGGCCCGAGCAGTACTTC.

In this sample, this clonotype turned up a few times. V gene TRBV2 combines with J gene TRBJ1-2; 9 bases align to TRBD1. Trimming cost V 5 bases and J 7 bases; bases outside gene matches: 5. The CDR3 spans 13 residues. Germline CDR1 SNHLY, CDR2 FYNNEI. CDR3 amino acids: CASSPGTGFGYTF. The CDR3 bases are TGTGCCAGCAGTCCGGGGACAGGGTTTGGCTACACCTTC.

This clonotype has more than one count but fewer than ten. The CDR3 sequence is CASRVNSPLHF. As DNA, the CDR3 is TGTGCCAGCCGGGTTAATTCACCCCTCCACTTT. This rearrangement joins TRBV27 to TRBJ1-6; D is unresolved. Germline lookup yields CDR1 MNHEY and CDR2 SMNVEV (reference sequence). V was cut by 8 bases and J by 6 bases, with 5 bases left in between. CDR3 length equals 11 residues.

This chain joins TRBV3-1 and TRBJ1-1, with D perhaps TRBD1 (5 bases). The V gene's germline CDR1 is LGHDT and CDR2 YNNKEL (reference sequence). The V gene lost 0 bases and the J gene lost 1 base, with 6 bases spanning the gap. There are 14 residues in the CDR3. CDR3 in amino acids: CASSQEQANTEAFF. The DNA of the CDR3 is TGTGCCAGCAGCCAAGAACAGGCGAACACTGAAGCTTTCTTT.

This clonotype has a count of ten or more. The gene calls are TRBV6-2 or TRBV6-3 and TRBJ2-2; D gene uncertain. Germline loops: CDR1 MNHEY, CDR2 SVGEGT. This CDR3 contains 16 residues. V lost 2 bases, J lost 1 base, and 11 bases lay in between. CDR3 protein: CASSYNPPQNTGELFF. CDR3 nucleotide sequence: TGTGCCAGCAGTTACAACCCTCCACAGAACACCGGGGAGCTGTTTTTT.

J is TRBJ2-7 and V is TRBV29-1, with D maybe TRBD2 (5 bases). Trimming took off 6 bases at V and 6 bases at J, with 12 bases between the two ends. The CDR3 has 11 amino acids. The germline V gene has CDR1 SQVTM and CDR2 ANQGSEA. CDR3 sequence: CSVLTGFEQYF. The CDR3 DNA reads TGCAGCGTCCTCACGGGATTCGAGCAGTACTTC.

The V gene is TRBV3-1, the J gene TRBJ2-1; D gene unclear. CDR3 length equals 13 residues. Germline loops: CDR1 LGHDT, CDR2 YNNKEL (reference sequence). V lost 1 base to trimming and J lost 5 bases, with 6 bases between them. The DNA for the CDR3 is TGTGCCAGCAGCCAAGGTGGAAACAATGAGCAGTTCTTC. This sequence encodes CASSQGGNNEQFF.

Many counts were recorded for this clonotype. The CDR3 region is CASTMRANNEQFF. CDR3 nucleotides: TGTGCCAGCACCATGAGAGCCAACAATGAGCAGTTCTTC. This chain uses TRBV12-3 or TRBV12-4 with TRBJ2-1; D is undetermined. The ends were cut back, 7 bases at V and 5 bases at J, with 12 bases in the middle. The CDR3 loop spans 13 amino acids.

This clonotype has only one observation. The V gene is TRBV4-3, the J gene TRBJ1-2; possibly TRBD1 for D (6 bases). V was cut by 1 base and J by 6 bases, with 12 bases left in between. The CDR3 has 14 residues. The germline V gene encodes CDR1 LGHNA and CDR2 YSLEER. CDR3 loop: CASSQGIRGDGYTF. The CDR3 nucleotides are TGCGCCAGCAGCCAAGGTATCAGGGGTGATGGCTACACCTTC.

This clonotype was detected a few times. In DNA form, the CDR3 reads TGTGCCAGCAGTTCGCGGGGGGCCAGCACTGAAGCTTTCTTT. It translates to CASSSRGASTEAFF. The chain has TRBV6-2 or TRBV6-3 and TRBJ1-1; D may be TRBD1 (6 bases). This CDR3 region has 14 residues. Germline assignment: CDR1 MNHEY and CDR2 SVGEGT. The V and J ends lost 4 bases and 4 bases respectively, with 13 bases between them.

This clonotype was observed many times. The genes are TRBV20-1 and TRBJ2-3; 7 bases align to TRBD1. J was trimmed by 6 bases and V by 6 bases; bases with no gene match: 9. The CDR3 contains 13 residues. The germline V gene has CDR1 DFQATT and CDR2 SNEGSKA (reference sequence). CDR3 loop: CSAPTGTADTQYF. Here the CDR3 DNA reads TGCAGTGCCCCGACAGGGACAGCGGATACGCAGTATTTT.